The clone carrying this TCR beta chain was observed many times. Antigen specificity is unknown. The data were taken from a study of spatial heterogeneity in lung cancer. Overall study context: Compared with alpha-chain sequences, beta-chain sequences were consistently detected in greater numbers. Findings and limits, study-wide: Whereas they appeared in blood less at follow-up, ubiquitous expanded tumor TCRs appeared there more at resection.

The time point here: sample taken at primary tumor resection. The input material, whole RNA from tumor, nontumor lung or frozen PBMC, was sequenced unsorted. Samples were donated by 72 untreated early-stage non-small cell lung cancer patients. The library protocol tagged each TCR cDNA with a unique molecular identifier. TCRdb re-analysed the 5' RACE reads in MiXCR, keeping a single row per CDR3 protein. The data show tens of thousands of distinct CDR3 sequences, with around 13% seen just once and 4.5% to 5.5% held by the top ten. Per the germline V gene, CDR1 is SGHTA and CDR2 is FQGNSA. The CDR3 loop spans 14 amino acids. The ends lost 4 bases at V and 2 bases at J; junction bases unmatched: 3.

The V and J genes are TRBV7-2 and TRBJ1-2; 8 bases match TRBD1. The TCR originated in a male donor with early-stage non-small cell lung cancer. This specimen was PBMCs, taken at surgery. CDR3 sequence: CASSSGQGNYGYTF. The CDR3 coding sequence is TGTGCCAGCAGCTCCGGACAGGGAAACTATGGCTACACCTTC.